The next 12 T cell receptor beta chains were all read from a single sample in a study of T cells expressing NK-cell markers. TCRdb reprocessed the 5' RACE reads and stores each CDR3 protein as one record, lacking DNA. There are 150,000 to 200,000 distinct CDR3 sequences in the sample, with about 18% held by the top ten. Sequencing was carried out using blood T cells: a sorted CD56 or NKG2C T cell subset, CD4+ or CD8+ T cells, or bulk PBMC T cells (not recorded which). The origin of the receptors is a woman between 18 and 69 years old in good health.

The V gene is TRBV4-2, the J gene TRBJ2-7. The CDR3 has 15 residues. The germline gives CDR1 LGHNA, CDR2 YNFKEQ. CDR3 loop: CASSQGGQNSYEQYF.

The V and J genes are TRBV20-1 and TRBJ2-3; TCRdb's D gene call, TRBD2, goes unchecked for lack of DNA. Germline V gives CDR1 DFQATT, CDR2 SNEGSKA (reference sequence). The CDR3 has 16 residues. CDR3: CSATRLAGGPSDTQYF.

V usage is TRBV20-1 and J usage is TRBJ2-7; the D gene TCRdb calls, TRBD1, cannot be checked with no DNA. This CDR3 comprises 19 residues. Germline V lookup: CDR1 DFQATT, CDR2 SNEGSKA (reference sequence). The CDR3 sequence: CSARDRPGQGRMNSYEQYF.

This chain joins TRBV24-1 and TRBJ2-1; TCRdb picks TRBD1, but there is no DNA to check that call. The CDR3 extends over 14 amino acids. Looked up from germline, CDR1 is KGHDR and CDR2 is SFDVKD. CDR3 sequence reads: CATSDRLQGNEQFF.

CDR3 residues: CASSRRDSTDTQYF. This rearrangement joins TRBV2 to TRBJ2-3; without DNA, the TCRdb call of TRBD1 cannot be checked. The CDR3 has 14 amino acids. Germline CDR1 SNHLY, CDR2 FYNNEI.

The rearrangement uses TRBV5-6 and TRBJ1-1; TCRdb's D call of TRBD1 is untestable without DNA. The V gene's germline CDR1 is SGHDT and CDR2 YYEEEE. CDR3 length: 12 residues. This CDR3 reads CASSNRQGEAFF.

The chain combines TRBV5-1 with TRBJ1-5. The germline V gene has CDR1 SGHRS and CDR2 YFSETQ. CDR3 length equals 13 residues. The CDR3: CASAKEPNQPQHF.

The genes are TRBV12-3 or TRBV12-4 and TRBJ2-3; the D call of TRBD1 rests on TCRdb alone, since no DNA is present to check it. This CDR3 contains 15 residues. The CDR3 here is CASSSPQRGDDTQYF.

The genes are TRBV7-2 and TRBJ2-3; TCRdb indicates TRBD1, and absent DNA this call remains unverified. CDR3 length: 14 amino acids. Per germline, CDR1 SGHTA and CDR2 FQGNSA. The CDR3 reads CASSRGPLTDTQYF.

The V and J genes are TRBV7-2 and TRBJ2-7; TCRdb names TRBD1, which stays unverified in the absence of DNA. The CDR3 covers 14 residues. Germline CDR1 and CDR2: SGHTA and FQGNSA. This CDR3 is CASSVDGGPYEQYF. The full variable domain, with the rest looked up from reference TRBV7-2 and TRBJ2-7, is GAGVSQSPSNKVTEKGKDVELRCDPISGHTALYWYRQSLGQGLEFLIYFQGNSAPDKSGLPSDRFSAERTGGSVSTLTIQRTQQEDSAVYLCASSVDGGPYEQYFGPGTRLTVT.

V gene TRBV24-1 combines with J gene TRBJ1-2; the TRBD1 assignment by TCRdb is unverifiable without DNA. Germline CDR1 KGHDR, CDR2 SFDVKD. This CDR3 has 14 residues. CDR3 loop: CATSDSRGLYGYTF.

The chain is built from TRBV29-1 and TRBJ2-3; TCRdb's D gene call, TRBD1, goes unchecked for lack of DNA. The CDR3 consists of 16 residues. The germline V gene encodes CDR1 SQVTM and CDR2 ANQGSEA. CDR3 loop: CSVEAKTGYSTDTQYF.